This entry is about one T cell receptor beta chain. The antigen is undetermined. The sample belongs to a study of early T cells in non-severe SARS-CoV-2 infection. Across the whole study: Chains from this unsorted whole-blood bulk RNA could not be paired.

Study conclusions and caveats: Reliance on VDJdb matching favored anti-spike CD8 responses; private and CD4 specificities were missed.

The TCR library protocol was used to attach unique molecular identifiers. These identifiers were attached to individual cDNA molecules. TCRdb independently ran MiXCR on the 5' RACE reads; one entry per CDR3 protein. This sample carries 70,000 or so distinct CDR3 sequences, 9% to 15% of them seen once, and the ten largest clones take approximately 1.6%. V lost 4 bases and J lost 8, with 25 bases in between. Germline-derived CDR1 and CDR2 are SGHKS and YYEKEE (reference sequence). The CDR3 runs to 17 residues. The receptor was derived from an adult who was a healthcare worker with PCR-confirmed SARS-CoV-2 infection or an uninfected control (not recorded which). Input material: whole blood. The chain employs TRBV5-5 and TRBJ2-1, with a weak D call TRBD2 (5 bases). The CDR3 spells CASSPPPVGVPSDEQFF. Written as DNA, the CDR3 is TGTGCCAGCAGCCCGCCCCCGGTCGGGGTCCCGTCTGATGAGCAGTTCTTC.